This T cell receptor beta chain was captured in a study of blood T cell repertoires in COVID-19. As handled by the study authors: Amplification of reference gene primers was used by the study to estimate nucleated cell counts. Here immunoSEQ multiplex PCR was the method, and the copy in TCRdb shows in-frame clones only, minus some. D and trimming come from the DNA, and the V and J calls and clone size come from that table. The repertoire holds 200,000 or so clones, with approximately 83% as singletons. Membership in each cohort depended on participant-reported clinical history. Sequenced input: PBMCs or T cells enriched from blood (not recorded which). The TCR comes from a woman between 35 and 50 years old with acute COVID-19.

CDR3 bases: TGTGCCAGCAGTAGACAGGGGACGGGTGAAAAACTGTTTTTT. Protein sequence: CASSRQGTGEKLFF. The chain is built from TRBV25-1 and TRBJ1-4; 8 nucleotides agree with TRBD1. V trimming: 5 bases; J trimming: 7 bases; junction bases outside the gene matches: 6. Germline CDR1 reads MGHDK; CDR2 reads SYGVNS. The length of the CDR3 is 14 residues. Supplemented by reference TRBV25-1 and TRBJ1-4, the full variable domain reads EADIYQTPRYLVIGTGKKITLECSQTMGHDKMYWYQQDPGMELHLIHYSYGVNSTEKGDLSSESTVSRIRTEHFPLTLESARPSHTSQYLCASSRQGTGEKLFFGSGTQLSVL.